This T cell receptor (beta chain) is from a study of blood T cells in healthy people across ages. The CDR3 extends over 17 amino acids. The germline V gene encodes CDR1 LNHNV and CDR2 YYDKDF (reference sequence). For the second PCR, which ran for about 7 to 11 cycles, a sample-barcoded 5' primer and a J-beta primer mix were used. TCRdb independently ran MiXCR on the 5' RACE reads; one entry per CDR3 protein. The table includes roughly 700,000 distinct CDR3 sequences, 49% detected once. This sequence originates from a woman in her sixties or seventies in good health. Sample: blood. The chain uses TRBV15 and TRBJ2-1; a weak D match, TRBD2 (5 bases). The assigned J gene may be wrong: the sequence end matches TRBJ2-7 better. As DNA, the CDR3 is TGTGCCACCAGCAGGGCTCCCGATGGACTGGTCTACAATGAGCAGTACTTC. The encoded protein is CATSRAPDGLVYNEQYF.